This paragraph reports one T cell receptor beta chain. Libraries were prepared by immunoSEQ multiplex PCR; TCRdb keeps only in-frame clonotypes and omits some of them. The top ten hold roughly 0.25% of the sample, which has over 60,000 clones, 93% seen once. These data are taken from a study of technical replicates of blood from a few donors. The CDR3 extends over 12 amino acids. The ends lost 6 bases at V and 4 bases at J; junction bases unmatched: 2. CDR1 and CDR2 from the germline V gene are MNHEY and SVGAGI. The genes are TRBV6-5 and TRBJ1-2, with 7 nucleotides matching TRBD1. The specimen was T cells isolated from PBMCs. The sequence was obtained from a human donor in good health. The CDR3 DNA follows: TGTGCCAGCAGCCGGGACAGCTATGGCTACACCTTC. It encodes CASSRDSYGYTF.